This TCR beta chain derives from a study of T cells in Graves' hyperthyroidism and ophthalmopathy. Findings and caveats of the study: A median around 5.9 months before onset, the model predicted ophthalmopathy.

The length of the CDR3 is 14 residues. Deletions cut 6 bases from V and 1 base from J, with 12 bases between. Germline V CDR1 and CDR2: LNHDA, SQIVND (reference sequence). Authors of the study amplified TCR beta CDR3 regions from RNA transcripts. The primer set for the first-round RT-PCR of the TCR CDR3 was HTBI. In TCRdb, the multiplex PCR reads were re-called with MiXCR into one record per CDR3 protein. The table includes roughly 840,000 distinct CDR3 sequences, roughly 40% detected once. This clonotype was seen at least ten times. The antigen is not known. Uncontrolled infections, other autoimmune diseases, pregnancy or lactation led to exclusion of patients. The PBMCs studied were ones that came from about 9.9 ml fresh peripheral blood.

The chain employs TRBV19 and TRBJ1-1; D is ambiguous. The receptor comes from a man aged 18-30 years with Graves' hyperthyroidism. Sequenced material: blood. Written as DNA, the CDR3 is TGTGCCAGTAGGTCCGGGGTCCAGAACACTGAAGCTTTCTTT. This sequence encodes CASRSGVQNTEAFF.